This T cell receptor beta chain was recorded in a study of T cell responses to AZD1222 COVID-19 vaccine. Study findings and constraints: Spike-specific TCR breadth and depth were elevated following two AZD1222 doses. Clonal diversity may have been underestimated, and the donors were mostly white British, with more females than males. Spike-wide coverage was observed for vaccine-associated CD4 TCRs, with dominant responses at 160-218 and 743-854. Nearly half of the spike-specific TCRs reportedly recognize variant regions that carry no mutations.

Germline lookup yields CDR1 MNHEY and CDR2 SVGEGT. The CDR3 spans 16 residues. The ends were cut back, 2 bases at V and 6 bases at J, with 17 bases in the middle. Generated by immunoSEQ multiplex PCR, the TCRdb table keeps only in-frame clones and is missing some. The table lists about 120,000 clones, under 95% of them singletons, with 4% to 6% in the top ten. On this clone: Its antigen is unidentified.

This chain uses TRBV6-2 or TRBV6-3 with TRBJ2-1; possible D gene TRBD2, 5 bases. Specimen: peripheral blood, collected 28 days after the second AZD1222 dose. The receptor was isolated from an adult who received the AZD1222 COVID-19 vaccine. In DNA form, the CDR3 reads TGTGCCAGCAGTTACCGTGTGTGGGAGATGGCCAATGAGCAGTTCTTC. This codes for CASSYRVWEMANEQFF.